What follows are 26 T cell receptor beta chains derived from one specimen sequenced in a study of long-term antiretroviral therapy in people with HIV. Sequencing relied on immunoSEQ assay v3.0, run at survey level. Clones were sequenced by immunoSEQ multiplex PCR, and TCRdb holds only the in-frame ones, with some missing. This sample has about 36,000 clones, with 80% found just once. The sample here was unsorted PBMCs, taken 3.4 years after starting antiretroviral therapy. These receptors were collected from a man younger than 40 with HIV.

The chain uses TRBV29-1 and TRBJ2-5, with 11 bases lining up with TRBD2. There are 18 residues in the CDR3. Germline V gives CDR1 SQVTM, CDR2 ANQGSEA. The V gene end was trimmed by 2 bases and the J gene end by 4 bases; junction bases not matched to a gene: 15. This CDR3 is CSVETQPTSGSLGETQYF. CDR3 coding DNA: TGCAGCGTTGAAACCCAGCCTACTAGCGGGAGCCTTGGAGAGACCCAGTACTTC.

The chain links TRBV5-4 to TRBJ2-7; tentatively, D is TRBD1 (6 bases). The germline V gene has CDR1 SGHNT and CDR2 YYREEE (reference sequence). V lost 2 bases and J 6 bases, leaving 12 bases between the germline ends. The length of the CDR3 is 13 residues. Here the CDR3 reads CASSFETGIEQYF. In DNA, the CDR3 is TGTGCCAGCAGCTTCGAAACAGGGATCGAGCAGTACTTC.

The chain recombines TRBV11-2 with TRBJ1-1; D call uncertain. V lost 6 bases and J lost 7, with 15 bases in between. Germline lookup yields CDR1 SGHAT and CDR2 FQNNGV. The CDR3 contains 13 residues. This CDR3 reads CASSSGIRSEAFF. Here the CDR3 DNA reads TGTGCCAGCAGTTCAGGCATACGGAGTGAAGCTTTCTTT.

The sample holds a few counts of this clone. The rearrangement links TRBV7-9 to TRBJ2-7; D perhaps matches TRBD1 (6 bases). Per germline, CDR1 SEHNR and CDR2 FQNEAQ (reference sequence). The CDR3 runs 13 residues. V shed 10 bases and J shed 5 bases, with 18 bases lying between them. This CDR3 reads CATRTRGFDEQYF. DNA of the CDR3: TGTGCCACCAGAACCAGGGGATTCGACGAGCAGTACTTC.

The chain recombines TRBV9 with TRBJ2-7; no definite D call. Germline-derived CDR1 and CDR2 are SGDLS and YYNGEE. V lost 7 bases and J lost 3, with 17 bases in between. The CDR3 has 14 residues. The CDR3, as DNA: TGTGCCAGCTCCTACGGAGTTTTCGGCTACGAGCAGTACTTC. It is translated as CASSYGVFGYEQYF.

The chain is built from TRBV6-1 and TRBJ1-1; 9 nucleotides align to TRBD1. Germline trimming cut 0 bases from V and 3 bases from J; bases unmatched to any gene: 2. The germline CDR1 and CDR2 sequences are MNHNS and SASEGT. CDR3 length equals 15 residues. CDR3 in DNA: TGTGCCAGCAGTGAAGCGGGACAGGGATACACTGAAGCTTTCTTT. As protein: CASSEAGQGYTEAFF.

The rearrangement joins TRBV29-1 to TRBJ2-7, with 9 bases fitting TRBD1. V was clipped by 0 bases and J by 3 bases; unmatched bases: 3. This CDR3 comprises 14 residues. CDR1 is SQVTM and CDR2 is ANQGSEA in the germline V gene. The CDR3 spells CSVEDGTGIYEQYF. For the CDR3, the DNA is TGCAGCGTTGAAGATGGGACAGGGATCTACGAGCAGTACTTC.

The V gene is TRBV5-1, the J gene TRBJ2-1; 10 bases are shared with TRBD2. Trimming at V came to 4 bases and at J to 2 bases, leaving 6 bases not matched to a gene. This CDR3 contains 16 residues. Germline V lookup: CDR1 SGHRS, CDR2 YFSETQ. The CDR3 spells CASSPGLASTYNEQFF. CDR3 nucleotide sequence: TGCGCCAGCAGCCCGGGACTAGCGAGCACCTACAATGAGCAGTTCTTC.

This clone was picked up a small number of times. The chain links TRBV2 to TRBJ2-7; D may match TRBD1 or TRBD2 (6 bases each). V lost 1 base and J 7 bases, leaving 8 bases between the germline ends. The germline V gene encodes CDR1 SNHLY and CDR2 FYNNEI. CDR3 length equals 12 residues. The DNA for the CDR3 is TGTGCCAGCAGTGAAGGGGGGGCTGAGCAGTACTTC. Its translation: CASSEGGAEQYF.

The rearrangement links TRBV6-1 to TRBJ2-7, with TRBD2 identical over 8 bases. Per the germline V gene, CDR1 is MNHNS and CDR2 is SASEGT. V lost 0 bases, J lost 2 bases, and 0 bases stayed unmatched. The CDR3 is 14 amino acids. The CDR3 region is CASSEALAAYEQYF. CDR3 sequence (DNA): TGTGCCAGCAGTGAAGCACTAGCGGCCTACGAGCAGTACTTC.

The CDR3 coding sequence is TGCAGCGTTGAAGATCCCGGACGGAGCTCCTACAATGAGCAGTTCTTC. Translated, it gives CSVEDPGRSSYNEQFF. J is TRBJ2-1 and V is TRBV29-1; D is unclear. Germline-derived CDR1 and CDR2 are SQVTM and ANQGSEA. Between the trimmed V and J ends, which lost 0 bases and 0 bases, there was a span of 12 bases. The CDR3 spans 16 residues.

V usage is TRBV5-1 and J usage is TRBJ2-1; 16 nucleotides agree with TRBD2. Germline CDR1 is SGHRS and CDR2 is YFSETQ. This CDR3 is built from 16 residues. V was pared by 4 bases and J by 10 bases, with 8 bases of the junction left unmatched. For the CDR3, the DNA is TGCGCCAGCAGCCTCGGGACTAGCGGGAGGGCTGACGAGCAGTTCTTC. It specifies CASSLGTSGRADEQFF. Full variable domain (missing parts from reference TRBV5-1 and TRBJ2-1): KAGVTQTPRYLIKTRGQQVTLSCSPISGHRSVSWYQQTPGQGLQFLFEYFSETQRNKGNFPGRFSGRQFSNSRSEMNVSTLELGDSALYLCASSLGTSGRADEQFFGPGTRLTVL.

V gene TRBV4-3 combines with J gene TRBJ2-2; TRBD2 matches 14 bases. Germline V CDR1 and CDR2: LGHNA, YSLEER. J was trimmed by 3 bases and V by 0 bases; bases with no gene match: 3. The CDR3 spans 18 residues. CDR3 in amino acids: CASSQEGLAGDDTGELFF. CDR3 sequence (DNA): TGCGCCAGCAGCCAAGAGGGACTAGCGGGAGATGACACCGGGGAGCTGTTTTTT.

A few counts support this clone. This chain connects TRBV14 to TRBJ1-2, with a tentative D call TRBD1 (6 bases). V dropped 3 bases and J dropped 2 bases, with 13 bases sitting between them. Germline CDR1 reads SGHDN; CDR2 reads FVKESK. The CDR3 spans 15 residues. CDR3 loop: CASSHTSGENYGYTF. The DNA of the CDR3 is TGTGCCAGCAGCCATACGTCAGGGGAAAACTATGGCTACACCTTC.

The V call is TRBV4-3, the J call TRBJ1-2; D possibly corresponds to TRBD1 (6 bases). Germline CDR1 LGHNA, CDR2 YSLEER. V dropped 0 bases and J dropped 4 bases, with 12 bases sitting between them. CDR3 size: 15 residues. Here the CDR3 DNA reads TGCGCCAGCAGCCAAGAAGGGGGGGCACTCTATGGCTACACCTTC. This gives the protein CASSQEGGALYGYTF.

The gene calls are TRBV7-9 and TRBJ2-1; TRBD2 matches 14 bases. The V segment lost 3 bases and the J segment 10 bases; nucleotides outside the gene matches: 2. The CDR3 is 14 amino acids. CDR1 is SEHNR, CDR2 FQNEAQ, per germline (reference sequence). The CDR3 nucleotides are TGTGCCAGCAGCTTTGGACTAGCGGGAGGCGAGCAGTTCTTC. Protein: CASSFGLAGGEQFF.

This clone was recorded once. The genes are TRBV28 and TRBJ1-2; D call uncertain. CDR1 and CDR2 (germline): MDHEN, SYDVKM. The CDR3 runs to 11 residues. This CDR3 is CASVSVGGYTF. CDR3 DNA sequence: TGTGCTTCCGTAAGTGTGGGAGGCTACACCTTC.

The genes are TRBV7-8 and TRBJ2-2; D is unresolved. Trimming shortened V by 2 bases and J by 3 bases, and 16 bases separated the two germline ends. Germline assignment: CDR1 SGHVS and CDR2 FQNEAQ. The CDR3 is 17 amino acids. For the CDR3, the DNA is TGTGCCAGCAGCTTATTATTATTCGCGGACGACACCGGGGAGCTGTTTTTT. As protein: CASSLLLFADDTGELFF.

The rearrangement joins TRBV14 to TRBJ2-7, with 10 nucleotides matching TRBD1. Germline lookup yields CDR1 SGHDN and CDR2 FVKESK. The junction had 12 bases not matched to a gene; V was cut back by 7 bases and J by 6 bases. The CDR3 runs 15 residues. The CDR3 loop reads CASIGSGTGVCEQYF. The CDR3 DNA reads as TGTGCCAGCATAGGTTCTGGGACAGGGGTCTGCGAGCAGTACTTC. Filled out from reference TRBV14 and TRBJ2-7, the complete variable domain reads EAGVTQFPSHSVIEKGQTVTLRCDPISGHDNLYWYRRVMGKEIKFLLHFVKESKQDESGMPNNRFLAERTGGTYSTLKVQPAELEDSGVYFCASIGSGTGVCEQYFGPGTRLTVT.

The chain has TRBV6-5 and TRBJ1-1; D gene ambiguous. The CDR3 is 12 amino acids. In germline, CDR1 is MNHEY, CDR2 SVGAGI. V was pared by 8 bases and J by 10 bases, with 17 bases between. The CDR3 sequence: CASQSPQAIAFF. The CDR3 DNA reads TGTGCCAGCCAATCCCCCCAGGCTATAGCTTTCTTT.

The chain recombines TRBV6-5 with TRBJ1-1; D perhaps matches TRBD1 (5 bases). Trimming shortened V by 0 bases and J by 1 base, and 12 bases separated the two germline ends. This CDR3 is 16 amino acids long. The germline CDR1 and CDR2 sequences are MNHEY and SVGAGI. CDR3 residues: CASSYSFGRGNTEAFF. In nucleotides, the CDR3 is TGTGCCAGCAGTTACTCGTTTGGGAGGGGGAACACTGAAGCTTTCTTT.

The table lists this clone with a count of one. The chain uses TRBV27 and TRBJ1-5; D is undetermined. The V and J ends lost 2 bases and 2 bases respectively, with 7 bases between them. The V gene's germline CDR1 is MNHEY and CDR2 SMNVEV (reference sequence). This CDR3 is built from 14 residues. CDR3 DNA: TGTGCCAGCAGTTTAATATTTGGCAATCAGCCCCAGCATTTT. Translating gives CASSLIFGNQPQHF.

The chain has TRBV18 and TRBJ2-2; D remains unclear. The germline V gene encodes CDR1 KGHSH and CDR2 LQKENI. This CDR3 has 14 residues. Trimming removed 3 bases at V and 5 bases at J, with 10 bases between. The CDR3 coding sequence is TGTGCCAGCTCACCCAAGCGCTGGACCGGGGAGCTGTTTTTT. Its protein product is CASSPKRWTGELFF.

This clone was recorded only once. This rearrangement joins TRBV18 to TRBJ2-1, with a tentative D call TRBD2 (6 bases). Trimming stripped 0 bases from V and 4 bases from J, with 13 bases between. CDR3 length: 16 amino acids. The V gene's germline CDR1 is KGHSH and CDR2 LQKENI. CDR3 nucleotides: TGTGCCAGCTCACCACCGGGGGGTCCCAATTACAATGAGCAGTTCTTC. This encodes CASSPPGGPNYNEQFF. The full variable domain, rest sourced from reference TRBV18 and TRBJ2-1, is NAGVMQNPRHLVRRRGQEARLRCSPMKGHSHVYWYRQLPEEGLKFMVYLQKENIIDESGMPKERFSAEFPKEGPSILRIQQVVRGDSAAYFCASSPPGGPNYNEQFFGPGTRLTVL.

The CDR3 is CASSEVMNTEAFF. CDR3 nucleotides: TGCGCCAGCAGCGAGGTTATGAACACTGAAGCTTTCTTT. The chain carries TRBV5-1 and TRBJ1-1, with D unclear. CDR3 length: 13 residues. Per germline, CDR1 SGHRS and CDR2 YFSETQ. V lost 4 bases, J lost 0 bases, and 7 bases lay in between.

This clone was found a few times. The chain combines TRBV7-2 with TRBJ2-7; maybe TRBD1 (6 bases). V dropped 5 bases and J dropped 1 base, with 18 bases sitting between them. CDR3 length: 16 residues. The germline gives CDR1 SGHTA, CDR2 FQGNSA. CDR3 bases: TGTGCCAGCAGCCCCCTCCACCGGGACATGTCCTACGAGCAGTACTTC. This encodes CASSPLHRDMSYEQYF.